The entry below gives a single TCR beta chain sequence along with its context. No antigen is known for it. Clones were sequenced by immunoSEQ multiplex PCR, and TCRdb holds only the in-frame ones, with some missing. Found here are about 1.5 million clones, more than 95% of them singletons; the top ten hold more than 0.9%. CD4+ cell separation produced CD45RA+ naive and CD45RA-negative memory subsets. Trimming pared 5 bases from V and 7 bases from J, leaving 11 bases between. The CDR3 extends over 11 amino acids. The germline gives CDR1 GTSNPN, CDR2 SVGIG (reference sequence). The data were obtained in a study of shared clonotypes between healthy human individuals. Study-level points and caveats: Against clonotypes common to all four donors, non-shared ones had lower generation probabilities. Rarefaction exposed incomplete sorted-subset sequencing despite large depth. The study found about 5% of naive CD4 clonotypes shared across a few donors.

The chain has TRBV30 and TRBJ1-2; no clear D gene. The sample comprised naive CD4+ T cells sorted from blood. The subset: CD45RA+ positively selected. The TCR sequence derives from a man aged 25-40 years in good health. The CDR3 loop reads CAWGSVGGYTF. CDR3 DNA: TGTGCCTGGGGGTCCGTTGGTGGCTACACCTTC.